These 30 T cell receptor beta chains were sequenced from one sample in a study of blood T cell repertoires in COVID-19 (dated by TCRdb to 2020 to 2021). The library came from the immunoSEQ multiplex PCR assay. TCRdb provides this immuneACCESS table in a form limited to in-frame rearrangements. Some clones are lacking; in checked studies, under half of them reflect an unresolved V gene, and why the rest are absent is not known. The sample records 110,000 or so clones, roughly 84% of which are singletons. The ten largest clones add up to under 7% of the sample. The sequenced sample consisted of peripheral blood. These receptors were collected from a woman between 50 and 59 years old with acute or convalescent COVID-19.

The J gene is TRBJ1-5, the V gene TRBV28; 9 nucleotides match TRBD1. Losses at the gene ends were 6 bases for V and 4 bases for J; bases not matched to a gene: 10. The CDR3 has 16 amino acids. Germline V gene sequence: CDR1 MDHEN, CDR2 SYDVKM. CDR3 bases: TGTGCCAGCAGCCCTAACAGGGGGCCGGCGAATCAGCCCCAGCATTTT. It is translated as CASSPNRGPANQPQHF.

The chain uses TRBV25-1 and TRBJ2-6; D may match TRBD1 or TRBD2 (5 bases each). CDR1 and CDR2 from the germline V gene are MGHDK and SYGVNS. This CDR3 has 16 amino acids. V was cut by 8 bases and J by 4 bases, with 18 bases left in between. The CDR3 bases are TGTGCCAGCGGTGGGGGAATTTGGGGCGGGGCCAACGTCCTGACTTTC. It specifies CASGGGIWGGANVLTF.

V usage is TRBV9 and J usage is TRBJ2-3, with D possibly TRBD2 on 5 matching bases. Germline V gene sequence: CDR1 SGDLS, CDR2 YYNGEE. V gave up 1 base and J gave up 4 bases, with 13 bases separating them. The CDR3 has 15 residues. CDR3 coding DNA: TGTGCCAGCAGCGTAAAGGGAGAGGTTGCAGATACGCAGTATTTT. It yields the protein CASSVKGEVADTQYF. Based on the CDR3 plus reference TRBV9 and TRBJ2-3, the full variable domain is DSGVTQTPKHLITATGQRVTLRCSPRSGDLSVYWYQQSLDQGLQFLIQYYNGEERAKGNILERFSAQQFPDLHSELNLSSLELGDSALYFCASSVKGEVADTQYFGPGTRLTVL.

The V gene is TRBV5-5, the J gene TRBJ1-3; a weak D match, TRBD1 (6 bases). Germline-derived CDR1 and CDR2 are SGHKS and YYEKEE (reference sequence). The CDR3 consists of 14 residues. Trimming removed 2 bases from V and 2 bases from J, with 8 bases in between. DNA of the CDR3: TGTGCCAGCAGCTTCACAGGGACTGGAAACACCATATATTTT. This translates into CASSFTGTGNTIYF.

The chain joins TRBV19 to TRBJ2-4, with 7 bases that match TRBD1. This CDR3 spans 14 amino acids. V gave up 5 bases and J gave up 6 bases; unmatched junction bases: 7. CDR1 is LNHDA, CDR2 SQIVND, per germline (reference sequence). The CDR3 sequence is CASSPGGIRNIQYF. The CDR3 nucleotides are TGTGCCAGTAGTCCAGGGGGTATCCGAAACATTCAGTACTTC.

V gene TRBV27 combines with J gene TRBJ1-6; 10 nucleotides align to TRBD1. CDR3 size: 16 residues. Germline CDR1 is MNHEY and CDR2 is SMNVEV (reference sequence). V lost 8 bases to trimming and J lost 10 bases; unmatched junction nucleotides: 14. CDR3 in amino acids: CASRPATGGLWSPLHF. For the CDR3, the DNA is TGTGCCAGCCGACCAGCGACAGGGGGCCTCTGGTCACCCCTCCACTTT.

The gene calls are TRBV30 and TRBJ1-5; tentatively, D is TRBD1 (6 bases). Germline lookup yields CDR1 GTSNPN and CDR2 SVGIG (reference sequence). Trimming stripped 5 bases from V and 0 bases from J, with 11 bases between. The CDR3 is made up of 14 amino acids. CDR3 sequence reads: CAWGPGVSNQPQHF. CDR3 sequence (DNA): TGTGCCTGGGGCCCAGGGGTTAGCAATCAGCCCCAGCATTTT.

The CDR3 here is CAIRSGWGSTDTQYF. CDR3 sequence (DNA): TGTGCCATCAGGTCAGGGTGGGGAAGCACAGATACGCAGTATTTT. V is TRBV10-3 and J is TRBJ2-3, with D possibly TRBD1 on 5 matching bases. Between the trimmed V and J ends, which lost 6 bases and 0 bases, there was a span of 13 bases. The germline CDR1 and CDR2 sequences are ENHRY and SYGVKD. The CDR3 sequence is 15 residues long.

This chain uses TRBV5-1 with TRBJ2-7; 8 positions match TRBD2. The germline CDR1 and CDR2 sequences are SGHRS and YFSETQ. This CDR3 comprises 14 residues. With 5 bases clipped from V and 3 bases from J, the junction kept 7 bases outside the gene matches. This chain's CDR3 is CASREAGANYEQYF. In DNA form, the CDR3 reads TGCGCCAGCAGAGAAGCGGGGGCCAACTACGAGCAGTACTTC.

This clone was counted between two and nine times. This chain joins TRBV25-1 and TRBJ1-6, with 7 bases fitting TRBD1. Losses at the gene ends were 7 bases for V and 10 bases for J; bases not matched to a gene: 10. Germline V lookup: CDR1 MGHDK, CDR2 SYGVNS. The CDR3 runs 14 residues. The CDR3 DNA is TGTGCCAGCAACCAAGGGGACAGTAGGTCACCCCTCCACTTT. It specifies CASNQGDSRSPLHF. Full variable domain (rest looked up from reference TRBV25-1 and TRBJ1-6): EADIYQTPRYLVIGTGKKITLECSQTMGHDKMYWYQQDPGMELHLIHYSYGVNSTEKGDLSSESTVSRIRTEHFPLTLESARPSHTSQYLCASNQGDSRSPLHFGNGTRLTVT.

In its sample, this clone was seen once. The CDR3 loop is CASSLASHSNQPQHF. The CDR3 bases are TGTGCCAGCAGCTTGGCGAGCCATAGCAATCAGCCCCAGCATTTT. The V and J genes are TRBV5-5 and TRBJ1-5; D not certain. With 0 bases removed from V and 0 bases from J, the gap between germline ends came to 7 bases. The CDR3 runs to 15 residues. The V gene's germline CDR1 is SGHKS and CDR2 YYEKEE (reference sequence).

The genes are TRBV9 and TRBJ1-2, with 9 bases aligning to TRBD1. The germline V gene encodes CDR1 SGDLS and CDR2 YYNGEE. V lost 6 bases and J lost 4; bases outside the gene matches: 7. This CDR3 region has 14 residues. The CDR3 sequence is CASTGTGNSYGYTF. In nucleotides, the CDR3 is TGTGCCAGCACCGGGACAGGGAACTCCTATGGCTACACCTTC.

This clone was detected a few times. The rearrangement uses TRBV5-4 and TRBJ1-5, with D perhaps TRBD1 (6 bases). CDR3 length: 15 amino acids. Germline-derived CDR1 and CDR2 are SGHNT and YYREEE (reference sequence). The V and J ends lost 4 bases and 1 base respectively, with 12 bases between them. The CDR3 loop reads CASSRGGASNQPQHF. CDR3 bases: TGTGCCAGCAGCCGAGGGGGGGCCAGCAATCAGCCCCAGCATTTT.

The chain has TRBV19 and TRBJ2-7; D not certain. V was clipped by 2 bases and J by 2 bases, with 13 bases between them. The germline CDR1 and CDR2 sequences are LNHDA and SQIVND (reference sequence). The CDR3 spans 15 residues. The CDR3 bases are TGTGCCAGTAGTATATATGGCAGGCCCACCTACGAGCAGTACTTC. Its protein product is CASSIYGRPTYEQYF.

The rearrangement joins TRBV4-2 to TRBJ2-5; the match to TRBD2 covers 12 bases. Germline V CDR1 and CDR2: LGHNA, YNFKEQ. V trimming: 0 bases; J trimming: 5 bases; junction bases outside the gene matches: 10. The CDR3 runs to 18 residues. For the CDR3, the DNA is TGTGCCAGCAGCCAAGAGGCTAGCGGGGGGGCCGGAGTGGAGACCCAGTACTTC. Translating it yields CASSQEASGGAGVETQYF.

The CDR3: CASSSQGWNTEAFF. The DNA of the CDR3 is TGTGCCAGCAGTTCACAGGGGTGGAACACTGAAGCTTTCTTT. The chain combines TRBV6-1 with TRBJ1-1, with 7 bases lining up with TRBD1. The CDR3 spans 14 residues. Germline CDR1 reads MNHNS; CDR2 reads SASEGT. The trim removed 5 bases at V and 1 base at J, leaving 4 bases unmatched.

Concerning this clone itself: The conserved closing phenylalanine or tryptophan is absent in this CDR3, likely reflecting a read error. This sequence joins TRBV10-3 and TRBJ1-6, with TRBD1 as a possible D gene (6 bases). Trimming shortened V by 0 bases and J by 1 base, and 16 bases separated the two germline ends. Per germline, CDR1 ENHRY and CDR2 SYGVKD. This CDR3 region has 19 residues. CDR3 amino acids: CAISESGGGRSSYNSPLHL. DNA of the CDR3: TGTGCCATCAGTGAGTCGGGAGGGGGTAGGAGTTCCTATAATTCACCCCTCCACCTT.

This clone was counted once. The rearrangement uses TRBV28 and TRBJ1-5; D gene uncertain. Trimming took off 7 bases at V and 6 bases at J, with 22 bases between the two ends. This CDR3 region has 16 residues. Per the germline V gene, CDR1 is MDHEN and CDR2 is SYDVKM. CDR3 DNA sequence: TGTGCCAGCACCCGAGCCAGAGACTGGGTGGGTCAGCCCCAGCATTTT. Its translation is CASTRARDWVGQPQHF.

The V call is TRBV6-1, the J call TRBJ2-3; 16 bases match TRBD2. Trimming cost V 4 bases and J 0 bases; bases outside gene matches: 10. Germline assignment: CDR1 MNHNS and CDR2 SASEGT. The CDR3 runs to 20 residues. CDR3 sequence (DNA): TGTGCCAGCAGTGCCCGGGGACTAGCGGGGGGGCGGGCTAGCACAGATACGCAGTATTTT. It yields the protein CASSARGLAGGRASTDTQYF.

V and J are TRBV12-3 or TRBV12-4 and TRBJ1-1, with D maybe TRBD1 (5 bases). V was shortened by 2 bases and J by 11 bases, with 15 bases between the two germline ends. There are 13 residues in the CDR3. The DNA of the CDR3 is TGTGCCAGCAGTTTAAGAGCGGGGGACCGGGCTTTCTTT. Residues: CASSLRAGDRAFF.

J is TRBJ2-3 and V is TRBV6-1; D remains unclear. Germline CDR1 MNHNS, CDR2 SASEGT. CDR3 size: 17 residues. Trimming took 4 bases from V and 5 from J, leaving 22 bases between them. As DNA, the CDR3 is TGTGCCAGCAGTGTGGAGCACATCTACCTCCGTGGAGATACGCAGTATTTT. It is translated as CASSVEHIYLRGDTQYF.

This chain uses TRBV5-1 with TRBJ1-1, with 8 positions matching TRBD1. Trimming cost V 0 bases and J 4 bases; bases outside gene matches: 5. The CDR3 covers 15 residues. CDR1 is SGHRS, CDR2 YFSETQ, per germline. CDR3 nucleotides: TGCGCCAGCAGCTTGGGGAAGACAGGGGCCACTGAAGCTTTCTTT. Its translation: CASSLGKTGATEAFF.

This chain connects TRBV7-9 to TRBJ2-5, with D hard to call. The germline V and J ends were trimmed by 0 bases and 2 bases, with 19 bases remaining between them. The CDR3 runs 18 residues. In germline, CDR1 is SEHNR, CDR2 FQNEAQ (reference sequence). CDR3 nucleotide sequence: TGTGCCAGCAGCTTAGCGTTAACAGCACAAAGTAGACAAGAGACCCAGTACTTC. As protein: CASSLALTAQSRQETQYF.

V usage is TRBV11-1 and J usage is TRBJ2-7; 7 bases line up with TRBD1. The germline gives CDR1 SGHAT, CDR2 FQDESV (reference sequence). This CDR3 has 14 amino acids. The V gene end was trimmed by 5 bases and the J gene end by 2 bases; junction bases not matched to a gene: 6. In DNA, the CDR3 is TGTGCCAGCAGCCCCACGGACAGGACCTACGAGCAGTACTTC. It specifies CASSPTDRTYEQYF.

The V gene is TRBV11-2, the J gene TRBJ1-2, with unresolved D. Germline V gives CDR1 SGHAT, CDR2 FQNNGV. The V and J ends lost 5 bases and 8 bases respectively, with 18 bases between them. This CDR3 region has 14 residues. The CDR3 bases are TGTGCCAGCAGCCCTACCGGCGGAGGGTACGGCTACACCTTC. It translates to CASSPTGGGYGYTF.

The rearrangement joins TRBV19 to TRBJ1-1; D is ambiguous. The CDR3 totals 13 residues. Trimming stripped 7 bases from V and 4 bases from J, with 13 bases between. Germline CDR1 LNHDA, CDR2 SQIVND (reference sequence). The CDR3 spells CASNGEKGTEAFF. The CDR3 nucleotides are TGTGCCAGTAACGGGGAAAAGGGCACTGAAGCTTTCTTT.

The rearrangement uses TRBV6-6 and TRBJ2-2; D unresolved. V shed 5 bases and J shed 13 bases, with 11 bases lying between them. The CDR3 extends over 11 amino acids. The V gene's germline CDR1 is MNHNY and CDR2 SVGAGI (reference sequence). This chain's CDR3 is CASSPTSGLFF. In DNA, the CDR3 is TGTGCCAGCAGTCCCACCAGTGGGCTGTTTTTT.

This chain uses TRBV9 with TRBJ1-2, with D tentatively TRBD1 (6 bases). Deletions cut 0 bases from V and 3 bases from J, with 12 bases between. Germline CDR1 is SGDLS and CDR2 is YYNGEE. This CDR3 is 15 amino acids long. CDR3 coding DNA: TGTGCCAGCAGCGTAGGTACAGGGTTTGACTATGGCTACACCTTC. It codes for CASSVGTGFDYGYTF. The full variable domain, with the rest looked up from reference TRBV9 and TRBJ1-2, is DSGVTQTPKHLITATGQRVTLRCSPRSGDLSVYWYQQSLDQGLQFLIQYYNGEERAKGNILERFSAQQFPDLHSELNLSSLELGDSALYFCASSVGTGFDYGYTFGSGTRLTVV.

The chain is built from TRBV27 and TRBJ1-2, with unresolved D. The CDR3 has 13 residues. Germline CDR1 and CDR2: MNHEY and SMNVEV (reference sequence). The V end lost 2 bases, the J end lost 2 bases, and 6 bases lay between the germline ends. CDR3 protein: CASSLNSNYGYTF. In DNA, the CDR3 is TGTGCCAGCAGTTTAAACAGCAACTATGGCTACACCTTC.

A single count supports this clone. The chain carries TRBV12-3 or TRBV12-4 and TRBJ2-5; D may be TRBD2 (5 bases). V was cut by 4 bases and J by 5 bases, with 11 bases left in between. The CDR3 consists of 13 residues. The CDR3 region has the DNA TGTGCCAGCAGTTCTCTCACGGGGGAGACCCAGTACTTC. Translating gives CASSSLTGETQYF.